This T cell receptor (beta chain) was sequenced during a study of CD8+ T cells in alopecia areata. RNA, once extracted, was reverse transcribed into cDNA for use as the sequencing template. Data came from immunoSEQ multiplex PCR; TCRdb stores just in-frame clones and leaves some out. The sample gives more than 200,000 clones, under 80% of which show up once; 1% to 1.5% is in the top ten. V was pared by 3 bases and J by 1 base, with 7 bases between. Germline values: CDR1 GTSNPN, CDR2 SVGIG (reference sequence). CDR3 length: 12 amino acids. Details on this clone: This same CDR3 is encoded by further DNA sequences in the sample.

The chain couples TRBV30 to TRBJ2-7; no clear D gene. The sequence was obtained from a human donor with alopecia areata. The sample here was CD4+ T cells sorted from blood, taken at week 0. Written as DNA, the CDR3 is TGTGCCTGGAGCAGAGGATCCTACGAGCAGTACTTC. Translation: CAWSRGSYEQYF.